This T cell receptor beta chain stems from a study of T cells in women clearing cervical HPV infection. About the study: Women with histologically confirmed HPV16-related CIN3 or worse, 2 with invasive cancer, served as cases. Regarding the study as a whole: A classifier using richness and V gene abundances reached an AUC of around 0.83. Unknown T-cell numbers per sample may underlie the richness differences. Controls had more TRBV6-7 (roughly 0.16%) than cases (0.11%).

Clones were read by immunoSEQ multiplex PCR, and TCRdb kept only the in-frame ones, dropping some. The table for this sample gives roughly 40,000 clones. As regards this clone: Antigen: not known. The read ends 3 residues shy of where the CDR3 ends; the end is completed using the germline J gene.

Germline V gene sequence: CDR1 LGHNA, CDR2 YNFKEQ. V trimming: 4 bases; J trimming: 0 bases; junction bases outside the gene matches: 8. The CDR3 length is 17 residues. Sequencing input: blood buffy coat. The V and J genes are TRBV4-2 and TRBJ1-4, with TRBD1 identical over 7 bases. The TCR was taken from a woman between 18 and 70 years old with a cervical HPV16 infection that either progressed to CIN3+ or cleared (not recorded which). The covered CDR3 bases are TGTGCCAGCAGCCTGAGGACAGGCTATACAACTAATGAAAAA. It specifies CASSLRTGYTTNEK. The full CDR3 is CASSLRTGYTTNEKLFF.